This is a list of T cell receptor beta chains from one sample in a study of cytomegalovirus exposure and HLA in healthy donors. Assay used: immunoSEQ multiplex PCR; TCRdb lists only in-frame clones, some missing. Here the sample spans some 89,000 clones, 78% being singletons. Input material: PBMCs. Every receptor here comes from a woman aged 40 to 49 in good health and CMV-seropositive. Each CDR3 is given with its conserved first and last residue. D genes are given only for firm matches. Rows may omit the clone size; those that give it use once, few, many or a size class.

abundance	v_gene	j_gene	d_gene	len	CDR3nt	CDR3aa
NA	TRBV5-1	TRBJ2-6	NA	16	TGCGCCAGCAGCGTAGGGACAACATCTGGGGCCAACGTCCTGACTTTC	CASSVGTTSGANVLTF
NA	TRBV4-1	TRBJ2-2	TRBD1	16	TGCGCCAGCAGCCAATTAGGACAGGGTAACACCGGGGAGCTGTTTTTT	CASSQLGQGNTGELFF
NA	TRBV18	TRBJ2-1	NA	15	TGTGCCAGCTCACCAGGCGGCTTACCGACCAATGAGCAGTTCTTC	CASSPGGLPTNEQFF
NA	TRBV6-4	TRBJ2-1	TRBD2	19	TGTGCCAGCAGCCGACTAGCGGGAGGGGCGATGGGCCCCTACAATGAGCAGTTCTTC	CASSRLAGGAMGPYNEQFF
few	TRBV6-4	TRBJ2-3	TRBD2	15	TGTGCCAGCAGCCAGACTAGCGGAAGCACAGATACGCAGTATTTT	CASSQTSGSTDTQYF
NA	TRBV5-4	TRBJ1-4	TRBD1	14	TGTGCCAGCAGCTTGCCAGGGGGTAATGAAAAACTGTTTTTT	CASSLPGGNEKLFF
few	TRBV10-3	TRBJ1-1	NA	13	TGTGCCATCAACGACAGAATGAACACTGAAGCTTTCTTT	CAINDRMNTEAFF
once	TRBV5-1	TRBJ2-2	TRBD2	17	TGCACCAGCAGCTTGTGGGGGACTACCCCGAACACCGGGGAGCTGTTTTTT	CTSSLWGTTPNTGELFF
NA	TRBV11-2	TRBJ2-7	NA	14	TGTGCCAGCAGCTTATACGAGGGCTCCTACGAGCAGTACTTC	CASSLYEGSYEQYF
NA	TRBV29-1	TRBJ2-5	TRBD2	14	TGCAGCGTTGAAAGGGAGGGGCTAGCGGGGTGGGAGTACTTC	CSVEREGLAGWEYF
NA	TRBV10-3	TRBJ2-1	NA	13	TGTGCCGTCGACAAAGACTATGGAGATGAGCAGTTCTTC	CAVDKDYGDEQFF
NA	TRBV2	TRBJ1-5	NA	13	TGTGCCAGCAGTCGGGGGACTCATCAGCCCCAGCATTTT	CASSRGTHQPQHF
NA	TRBV5-5	TRBJ2-7	TRBD2	16	TGTGCCAGCAGCTTTGGACTAGCGGGGACCTCCTACGAGCAGTACTTC	CASSFGLAGTSYEQYF
NA	TRBV10-3	TRBJ2-5	NA	12	TGTGCCATCAGTGAGTCGAGGGAGACCCAGTACTTC	CAISESRETQYF
few	TRBV7-3	TRBJ1-1	TRBD1	16	TGTGCCAGCAGTTGGTGGAGGACAGGGAGTCTGGGTGAAGCTTTCTTT	CASSWWRTGSLGEAFF
NA	TRBV7-8	TRBJ2-1	TRBD2	16	TGTGCCAGCAGCTTACGAACTAGCGGGAGCCACAATGAGCAGTTCTTC	CASSLRTSGSHNEQFF
NA	TRBV7-9	TRBJ1-2	NA	15	TGTGCCAGCACCCTAACATCCGGACTTTCGGGAAGCTACACCTTC	CASTLTSGLSGSYTF
NA	TRBV5-1	TRBJ1-3	TRBD1	16	TGCGCCAGCAGCTCCACTCCAACAGGGGCAGGAAACACCATATATTTT	CASSSTPTGAGNTIYF
few	TRBV19	TRBJ1-1	NA	11	TGTGCCAGTTCAGATACGAAGTATGCTTTCTTT	CASSDTKYAFF
NA	TRBV30	TRBJ1-2	TRBD1	14	TGTGCCTGGAGTGCCCTGACAGGGGAAGATGGCTACACCTTC	CAWSALTGEDGYTF
NA	TRBV6-4	TRBJ2-3	TRBD2	14	TGTGCCACAAGGTCGGGACTAGCTGCAGATACGCAGTATTTT	CATRSGLAADTQYF
few	TRBV27	TRBJ2-3	NA	15	TGTGCCAGCAGACCCCAGGGTACCCAAACAGATACGCAGTATTTT	CASRPQGTQTDTQYF
NA	TRBV27	TRBJ2-1	TRBD2	16	TGTGCCAGCAGTCCGCGACTAGCGGGAGGGTCAGGTGAGCAGTTCTTC	CASSPRLAGGSGEQFF
NA	TRBV5-1	TRBJ2-3	NA	17	TGCGCCAGCAGCTTCCCGCGTTTAGCGGAAAGCACAGATACGCAGTATTTT	CASSFPRLAESTDTQYF
NA	TRBV19	TRBJ2-5	TRBD2	14	TGTGCCAGTAGTGAGACTAGCGGGTGGGAGACCCAGTACTTC	CASSETSGWETQYF
NA	TRBV29-1	TRBJ2-5	NA	15	TGCAGCGTTGAAGATCCTAGGTCAACAATAGAGACCCAGTACTTC	CSVEDPRSTIETQYF
NA	TRBV11-3	TRBJ2-7	TRBD2	17	TGTGCCAGCAGCTTAGATACTCGTCTAGCGGAATCCTACGAGCAGTACTTC	CASSLDTRLAESYEQYF
NA	TRBV2	TRBJ2-7	NA	14	TGTGCCAGCAGTGTTGGGGGCGGGGGTGGCGAGCAGTACTTC	CASSVGGGGGEQYF
NA	TRBV19	TRBJ1-5	TRBD1	14	TGTGCCAGTAGTGTGGGACAGGGCAATCAGCCCCAGCATTTT	CASSVGQGNQPQHF
NA	TRBV2	TRBJ2-1	NA	12	TGTGCCAGCAGTGAAAATGGGCCCTGGCCGTTCTTC	CASSENGPWPFF
NA	TRBV29-1	TRBJ2-1	TRBD2	16	TGCAGCGTTGGAGGGGTTAGCGGGAGGCCTTACAATGAGCAGTTCTTC	CSVGGVSGRPYNEQFF
NA	TRBV9	TRBJ2-3	NA	15	TGTGCCAGCAGCGTAGGTCAAGGGGTGTTGGATACGCAGTATTTT	CASSVGQGVLDTQYF
NA	TRBV4-1	TRBJ2-7	TRBD2	17	TGCGCCAGCAGCCAACAACCCCTAGCGGGAGTGGAGTACGAGCAGTACTTC	CASSQQPLAGVEYEQYF
NA	TRBV2	TRBJ1-2	NA	11	TGTGCCAGCATAGAGGGGGTTGGCTACACCTTC	CASIEGVGYTF
NA	TRBV29-1	TRBJ1-1	TRBD1	13	TGCAGCGGGACCGGGACAGGGAACACTGAAGCTTTCTTT	CSGTGTGNTEAFF
NA	TRBV30	TRBJ2-1	TRBD2	14	TGTGCCTGGAGTCGGACTAGCGGGAGGTTTGAGCAGTTCTTC	CAWSRTSGRFEQFF
NA	TRBV7-7	TRBJ1-1	NA	15	TGTGCTAGCAGCCCCATCACTGGGTCGGGGGCTGAAGCTTTCTTT	CASSPITGSGAEAFF
NA	TRBV5-4	TRBJ2-7	TRBD1	15	TGTGCCAGCAGCGTAGGGACAGGGGCGACCTACGAGCAGTACTTC	CASSVGTGATYEQYF
NA	TRBV2	TRBJ1-5	NA	14	TGTGCCAGCAGTGCTGACGGGGACAATCAGCCCCAGCATTTT	CASSADGDNQPQHF
NA	TRBV30	TRBJ2-5	TRBD2	12	TGTGCCTGGGTAGCGGGAGGTGAGACCCAGTACTTC	CAWVAGGETQYF
once	TRBV2	TRBJ1-5	TRBD1	14	TGTGCCAGCAGGGACGACAGGGGAGTGCAGCCCCAGCATTTT	CASRDDRGVQPQHF
NA	TRBV6-4	TRBJ2-1	NA	14	TGTGCCAGCAGTGACTCGGATTTCAGCGGAGAGCAGTTCTTC	CASSDSDFSGEQFF
NA	TRBV6-5	TRBJ1-3	NA	15	TGTGCCAGCAGCCCCACAGGCACCTCTGGAAACACCATATATTTT	CASSPTGTSGNTIYF
NA	TRBV2	TRBJ2-4	TRBD1	16	TGTGCCAGCAGACAGGGGACAGGGGGTGAGGTGGGCATTCAGTACTTC	CASRQGTGGEVGIQYF
NA	TRBV7-9	TRBJ2-2	NA	13	TGTGCCAGCAGCCCGAGGGACACCGGGGAGCTGTTTTTT	CASSPRDTGELFF
NA	TRBV4-2	TRBJ2-7	TRBD2	13	TGTGCCAGCAGCCCCGGGGGGGTCTACGAGCAGTACTTC	CASSPGGVYEQYF
NA	TRBV29-1	TRBJ1-2	NA	12	TGCAGCCTCCAGGGAACGGGGGGTGGCTACACCTTC	CSLQGTGGGYTF
few	TRBV28	TRBJ2-5	NA	14	TGTGCCAGCAGTTTGCGCCTTGGCGGAGAGACCCAGTACTTC	CASSLRLGGETQYF
once	TRBV29-1	TRBJ1-1	NA	14	TGCAGCGTTGCTATGTTCAGGGTGAACACTGAAGCTTTCTTT	CSVAMFRVNTEAFF
NA	TRBV2	TRBJ2-5	NA	14	TGTGCCAGCAGTGAAGCTACAGTGGGAGAGACCCAGTACTTC	CASSEATVGETQYF
NA	TRBV2	TRBJ1-1	NA	13	TGTGCCAGCAGTGTATCGGTGAACACTGAAGCTTTCTTT	CASSVSVNTEAFF
NA	TRBV28	TRBJ1-2	NA	10	TGTGCCACCGGTTACTATGGCTACACCTTC	CATGYYGYTF
NA	TRBV5-4	TRBJ2-7	NA	16	TGTGCCAGCAGCTTGGGGGGGGAACGGGGAACCTACGAGCAGTACTTC	CASSLGGERGTYEQYF